This T cell receptor (beta chain) was found in a study of T cells after yellow fever vaccination. V shed 1 base and J shed 3 bases, with 14 bases lying between them. From germline, CDR1 is SGDLS and CDR2 YYNGEE. The CDR3 is 17 residues long. The study's findings and limits: FACS-sorted repertoires could harbor abundant contaminating bulk-population clonotypes.

TCRdb reprocessed the 5' RACE reads via MiXCR and lists one record per CDR3 protein. Of 550,000 or so distinct CDR3 sequences listed, roughly 21% are singletons. Concerning this clonotype itself: The antigen is undetermined.

The source was PBMCs, collected 15 days after the yellow fever booster vaccination. The chain has TRBV9 and TRBJ2-6; D is ambiguous. The TCR comes from a man under 40 who received the YFV17D yellow fever vaccine. CDR3 region: CASSVPPSSLGANVLTF. The CDR3 DNA is TGTGCCAGCAGCGTACCCCCGAGTTCGCTTGGGGCCAACGTCCTGACTTTC. The full variable domain, completed using reference TRBV9 and TRBJ2-6, is DSGVTQTPKHLITATGQRVTLRCSPRSGDLSVYWYQQSLDQGLQFLIQYYNGEERAKGNILERFSAQQFPDLHSELNLSSLELGDSALYFCASSVPPSSLGANVLTFGAGSRLTVL.